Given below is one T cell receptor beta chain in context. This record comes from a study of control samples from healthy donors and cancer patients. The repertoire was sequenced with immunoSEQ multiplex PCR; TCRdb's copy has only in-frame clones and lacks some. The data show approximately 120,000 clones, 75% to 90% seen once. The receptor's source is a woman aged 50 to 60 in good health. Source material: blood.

As DNA, the CDR3 is TGTGCCAGTACTGTGAGGATAGCGGGAGTATATACGCAGTATTTT. This gives the protein CASTVRIAGVYTQYF. The chain recombines TRBV19 with TRBJ2-3; 9 bases line up with TRBD2. After removal of 7 bases from V and 7 bases from J, the junction contained 12 bases not matched to a gene. Germline V CDR1 and CDR2: LNHDA, SQIVND (reference sequence). The CDR3 is 15 amino acids.